The present entry profiles one T cell receptor (beta chain) with its context. Trimming removed 1 base from V and 4 bases from J, with 13 bases in between. Germline V lookup: CDR1 SGHTA, CDR2 FQGNSA. The length of the CDR3 is 15 residues. Assay used: immunoSEQ multiplex PCR; TCRdb lists only in-frame clones, some missing. Of just under 95,000 clones detected, under 90% appear once; the ten largest clones hold around 7%. The sample comes from a study of a mutant IDH1 vaccine in newly diagnosed glioma. Whole-study context: Averaging around 42 years of age, treated patients were about 62% male and 37.5% female. Most patients had received both radiotherapy and temozolomide, the prior options being radiotherapy, temozolomide, or both.

Noted time point: baseline, week 1 (first vaccination visit). The treatment here: pre-vaccination baseline after standard-of-care therapy. The astrocytomas were IDH1-mutant, ATRX-negative, and WHO grade 3 or 4. The specimen was PBMCs, collected from a glioma patient treated with radiotherapy, temozolomide or both. This chain connects TRBV7-2 to TRBJ1-2; D is ambiguous. The receptor was derived from a woman between 45 and 65 years old with glioma. This CDR3 is CASSLEGSLSYGYTF. The CDR3, as DNA: TGTGCCAGCAGCTTAGAGGGCAGTCTAAGCTATGGCTACACCTTC.